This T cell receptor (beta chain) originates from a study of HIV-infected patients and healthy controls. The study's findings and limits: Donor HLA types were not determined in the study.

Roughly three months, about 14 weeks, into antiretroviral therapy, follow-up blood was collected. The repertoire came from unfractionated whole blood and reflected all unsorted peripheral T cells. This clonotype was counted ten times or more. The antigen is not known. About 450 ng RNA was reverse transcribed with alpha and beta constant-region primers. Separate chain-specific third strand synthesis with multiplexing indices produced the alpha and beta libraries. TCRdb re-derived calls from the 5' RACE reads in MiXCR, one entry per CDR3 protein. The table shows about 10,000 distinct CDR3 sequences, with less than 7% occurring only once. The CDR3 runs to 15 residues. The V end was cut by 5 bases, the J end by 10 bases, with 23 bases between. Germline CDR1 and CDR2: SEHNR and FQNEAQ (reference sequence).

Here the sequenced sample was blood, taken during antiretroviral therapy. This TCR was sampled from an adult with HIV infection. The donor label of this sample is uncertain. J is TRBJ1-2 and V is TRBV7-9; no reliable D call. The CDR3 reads CASSHNVGPQFVYTF. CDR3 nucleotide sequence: TGTGCCAGCAGCCACAACGTAGGGCCCCAATTTGTCTACACCTTC.